The rows below give T cell receptor beta chains drawn from one sample of a study of T-cell memory formation after mild COVID-19. TCRdb fed the 5' RACE reads into MiXCR, producing one record per CDR3 protein. The table records about 210,000 distinct CDR3 sequences, roughly a tenth of them present only once. What was sequenced was PBMCs or a T cell subset sorted from them (not recorded which). The receptors were gathered from a man aged 18 to 29 who had mild COVID-19 (a few samples of this study predate the infection). Cell type and time point are not known. The CDR3 runs from the conserved cysteine through the conserved F or W. Each record gives: J gene, clone size, D gene, V gene, CDR3 protein, CDR3 DNA. D genes are given only for firm matches. Where a row states a size, it is once, few, many or the class of an expanded clone; other rows omit it.

J: TRBJ2-3; size: many; D: TRBD1; V: TRBV7-2; CDR3: CASSLKPGGPDTQYF; DNA: TGTGCCAGCAGCTTAAAGCCAGGGGGCCCAGATACGCAGTATTTT
J: TRBJ1-5; size: .; D: .; V: TRBV7-9; CDR3: CASSLMGIEPQHF; DNA: TGTGCCAGCAGCTTAATGGGGATAGAGCCCCAGCATTTT
J: TRBJ1-4; size: .; D: TRBD1; V: TRBV4-1; CDR3: CASSQERGQASPNEKLFF; DNA: TGCGCCAGCAGCCAAGAACGGGGACAGGCTTCACCTAATGAAAAACTGTTTTTT
J: TRBJ2-3; size: few; D: TRBD1; V: TRBV5-1; CDR3: CASSLPTGNPDTQYF; DNA: TGCGCCAGCAGCTTGCCGACAGGGAACCCAGATACGCAGTATTTT
J: TRBJ2-7; size: .; D: .; V: TRBV7-2; CDR3: CASSVSGTVPYEQYF; DNA: TGTGCCAGCAGCGTTTCCGGGACGGTCCCCTACGAGCAGTACTTC
J: TRBJ1-4; size: .; D: .; V: TRBV6-2/TRBV6-3; CDR3: CASSIDAYEKLFF; DNA: TGTGCCAGCAGTATCGACGCTTATGAAAAACTGTTTTTT
J: TRBJ1-2; size: .; D: .; V: TRBV2; CDR3: CASFRDLHYGYTF; DNA: TGTGCCAGCTTCCGGGACCTCCACTATGGCTACACCTTC
J: TRBJ2-3; size: few; D: TRBD2; V: TRBV4-1; CDR3: CASSLHGLAQDTQYF; DNA: TGCGCCAGCAGCCTCCACGGACTAGCACAAGATACGCAGTATTTT
J: TRBJ2-1; size: once; D: TRBD1; V: TRBV6-2/TRBV6-3; CDR3: CASSPGTGVGEQFF; DNA: TGTGCCAGCAGTCCCGGGACAGGGGTGGGTGAGCAGTTCTTC
J: TRBJ1-1; size: .; D: TRBD1; V: TRBV7-9; CDR3: CASSPPGQGTLNTEAFF; DNA: TGTGCCAGCAGCCCGCCGGGACAGGGGACCTTGAACACTGAAGCTTTCTTT